Below are 29 T cell receptor beta chains sequenced from a single sample in a study of blood T cell repertoires in COVID-19. The protocol was immunoSEQ multiplex PCR, while the TCRdb copy is restricted to in-frame clones and leaves out a portion. The sample lists roughly 120,000 clones; around 83% were seen once. Material: peripheral blood. The receptor set was obtained from a middle-aged man with acute or convalescent COVID-19.

This chain connects TRBV28 to TRBJ1-4; D gene unclear. Looked up from germline, CDR1 is MDHEN and CDR2 is SYDVKM. This CDR3 is built from 14 residues. With 3 bases removed from V and 7 bases from J, the gap between germline ends came to 12 bases. The CDR3, as DNA: TGTGCCAGCAGTTTGTGGGTCGCGGGTGAAAAACTGTTTTTT. This encodes CASSLWVAGEKLFF.

The chain has TRBV21-1 and TRBJ1-1; TRBD1 is the table's D call, not checked against the DNA. TRBV21-1 is deemed a pseudogene. The CDR3 length is 17 residues. The CDR3 loop is CASSKKGQGAENTEAFF. DNA for the CDR3: TGTGCCAGCAGCAAAAAGGGACAGGGGGCGGAGAACACTGAAGCTTTCTTT.

This chain joins TRBV7-8 and TRBJ2-7, with a tentative D call TRBD2 (5 bases). Trimming shortened V by 5 bases and J by 2 bases, and 19 bases separated the two germline ends. CDR1 is SGHVS, CDR2 FQNEAQ, per germline. This CDR3 is 16 amino acids long. CDR3 loop: CASSPSGRAGAYEQYF. The CDR3 bases are TGTGCCAGCAGCCCAAGCGGAAGGGCCGGGGCCTACGAGCAGTACTTC.

This chain joins TRBV28 and TRBJ2-7; D not resolved. Deletions cut 5 bases from V and 2 bases from J, with 4 bases between. The CDR3 contains 11 residues. From germline, CDR1 is MDHEN and CDR2 SYDVKM. In nucleotides, the CDR3 is TGTGCCAGCAGTCACACCTACGAGCAGTACTTC. Translated, it gives CASSHTYEQYF. The full variable domain, its missing parts supplied by reference TRBV28 and TRBJ2-7, is DVKVTQSSRYLVKRTGEKVFLECVQDMDHENMFWYRQDPGLGLRLIYFSYDVKMKEKGDIPEGYSVSREKKERFSLILESASTNQTSMYLCASSHTYEQYFGPGTRLTVT.

The chain carries TRBV6-5 and TRBJ1-2; 8 bases agree with TRBD1. This CDR3 contains 14 residues. Germline CDR1 and CDR2: MNHEY and SVGAGI. V lost 0 bases, J lost 5 bases, and 2 bases stayed unmatched. CDR3 amino acids: CASSYSTGVYGYTF. As DNA, the CDR3 is TGTGCCAGCAGTTACTCGACAGGGGTGTATGGCTACACCTTC.

The chain has TRBV7-2 and TRBJ2-3; TRBD1 aligns across 11 bases. J lost 5 bases, V lost 6 bases, and 4 bases had no gene match. The CDR3 consists of 14 residues. In germline, CDR1 is SGHTA, CDR2 FQGNSA. CDR3 nucleotides: TGTGCCAGCAGATCCGGGACAGGGGGAGATACGCAGTATTTT. Its protein product is CASRSGTGGDTQYF.

CDR3 nucleotide sequence: TGTGCCAGCAGCCACCGGGACTCGTCTGGCTACACCTTC. As protein: CASSHRDSSGYTF. The J gene is TRBJ1-2, the V gene TRBV3-1 (or the pseudogene TRBV3-2), with D perhaps matching TRBD1 (5 bases). Trimming removed 3 bases at V and 7 bases at J, with 12 bases between. This CDR3 has 13 amino acids. Germline V gives CDR1 LGHDT, CDR2 YNNKEL (reference sequence).

J is TRBJ1-5 and V is TRBV6-6; 11 nucleotides line up with TRBD1. Germline V gives CDR1 MNHNY, CDR2 SVGAGI (reference sequence). This CDR3 contains 16 residues. J lost 0 bases, V lost 8 bases, and 6 bases had no gene match. The CDR3 coding sequence is TGTGCCAGCCGGGGACAGGGGGGATATAGCAATCAGCCCCAGCATTTT. As protein: CASRGQGGYSNQPQHF.

The chain combines TRBV12-3 or TRBV12-4 with TRBJ1-5; 8 nucleotides line up with TRBD1. The CDR3 totals 13 residues. Trimming at V came to 5 bases and at J to 8 bases, leaving 5 bases not matched to a gene. CDR3 sequence: CASSTQGEKPQHF. In DNA, the CDR3 is TGTGCCAGCAGTACACAGGGGGAAAAGCCCCAGCATTTT.

The V call is TRBV7-2, the J call TRBJ1-2, with D tentatively TRBD1 (5 bases). The ends were cut back, 1 base at V and 2 bases at J, with 17 bases in the middle. The germline CDR1 and CDR2 sequences are SGHTA and FQGNSA. The CDR3 runs to 17 residues. The CDR3 DNA sequence: TGTGCCAGCAGCTTAGGGGTCGCCCGAAGGGGAAACTATGGCTACACCTTC. Its translation is CASSLGVARRGNYGYTF.

The chain carries TRBV6-5 and TRBJ2-1; a weak D match, TRBD1 (6 bases). Germline loops: CDR1 MNHEY, CDR2 SVGAGI. Trimming left V 6 bases short and J 5 bases short, with 14 bases between. The CDR3 runs to 14 residues. The CDR3: CASSLRTEHNEQFF. The DNA for the CDR3 is TGTGCCAGCAGCTTGAGGACAGAGCACAATGAGCAGTTCTTC.

This chain connects TRBV9 to TRBJ1-2; maybe TRBD1 (5 bases). Trimming left V 0 bases short and J 7 bases short, with 19 bases between. The CDR3 length is 16 residues. Germline CDR1 SGDLS, CDR2 YYNGEE. The CDR3 here is CASSVGSVGASGGYTF. The CDR3 DNA reads as TGTGCCAGCAGCGTAGGGTCCGTAGGGGCTTCCGGTGGCTACACCTTC.

This clone was observed a single time. This chain links TRBV29-1 with TRBJ2-1, with 10 positions matching TRBD2. Per germline, CDR1 SQVTM and CDR2 ANQGSEA. The CDR3 sequence is 17 residues long. The V segment lost 3 bases and the J segment 6 bases; nucleotides outside the gene matches: 14. The CDR3 loop reads CSVDLRAGGVRGNEQFF. CDR3 nucleotide sequence: TGCAGCGTTGATTTGCGAGCGGGAGGGGTAAGAGGCAATGAGCAGTTCTTC.

The chain links TRBV7-2 to TRBJ1-3, with D possibly matching TRBD1 (6 bases). This CDR3 spans 14 amino acids. V was cut by 3 bases and J by 3 bases, with 9 bases left in between. Germline CDR1 and CDR2: SGHTA and FQGNSA. The CDR3 sequence: CASSFSGVGNTIYF. The CDR3 nucleotides read TGTGCCAGCAGCTTCTCAGGGGTTGGAAACACCATATATTTT.

This clone was seen more than once but under ten times. The chain employs TRBV20-1 and TRBJ2-5; D is perhaps TRBD1 (5 bases). Per the germline V gene, CDR1 is DFQATT and CDR2 is SNEGSKA (reference sequence). Deletions cut 3 bases from V and 5 bases from J, with 22 bases between. This CDR3 has 16 residues. The CDR3 DNA follows: TGCAGTGCTAGTTCTGAATATTGGGGCGTGGGGGAGACCCAGTACTTC. This sequence encodes CSASSEYWGVGETQYF.

The rearrangement joins TRBV9 to TRBJ1-2; 8 nucleotides match TRBD1. From germline, CDR1 is SGDLS and CDR2 YYNGEE. The CDR3 spans 14 residues. Germline trimming cut 4 bases from V and 4 bases from J; bases unmatched to any gene: 6. CDR3 loop: CASSPSTGGYGYTF. CDR3 in DNA: TGTGCCAGCAGCCCCTCAACAGGGGGCTATGGCTACACCTTC.

V is TRBV6-2 or TRBV6-3 and J is TRBJ2-7, with 10 bases identical to TRBD1. V shed 0 bases, J shed 5 bases, and the junction held 4 bases outside the gene matches. Germline-derived CDR1 and CDR2 are MNHEY and SVGEGT. CDR3 size: 15 residues. CDR3 amino acids: CASSYSGQGGNEQYF. CDR3 in DNA: TGTGCCAGCAGTTACTCCGGACAGGGGGGAAACGAGCAGTACTTC.

CDR3 residues: CASSDITSGRNEQFF. Written as DNA, the CDR3 is TGTGCCAGCAGTGATATAACTAGCGGGCGCAATGAGCAGTTCTTC. The V and J genes are TRBV25-1 and TRBJ2-1, with TRBD2 matching 9 bases. The CDR3 totals 15 residues. Germline loops: CDR1 MGHDK, CDR2 SYGVNS. With V trimmed by 3 bases and J by 6 bases, 6 bases remained unmatched.

J is TRBJ2-7 and V is TRBV12-3 or TRBV12-4; TRBD2 is a possible D gene (6 bases). Trimming cost V 5 bases and J 6 bases, with 14 bases left between them. This CDR3 has 13 amino acids. CDR3 nucleotide sequence: TGTGCCAGCAGTGGGGGGTTCCCTAGCGAGCAGTACTTC. This gives the protein CASSGGFPSEQYF.

The chain uses TRBV5-4 and TRBJ2-7; 8 bases align to TRBD2. The germline V gene has CDR1 SGHNT and CDR2 YYREEE (reference sequence). CDR3 length: 15 residues. The ends lost 0 bases at V and 2 bases at J; junction bases unmatched: 4. The CDR3 DNA follows: TGTGCCAGCAGCTTGGTCGCGGGGGGAGCCTACGAGCAGTACTTC. Protein product: CASSLVAGGAYEQYF.

CDR3 in amino acids: CASSWGVEKLFF. The CDR3 coding sequence is TGTGCCAGCAGTTGGGGGGTTGAAAAACTGTTTTTT. This sequence joins TRBV28 and TRBJ1-4; the D gene is possibly TRBD1 (5 bases). The length of the CDR3 is 12 residues. V lost 4 bases and J lost 7, with 7 bases in between. The germline V gene has CDR1 MDHEN and CDR2 SYDVKM.

This chain joins TRBV11-2 and TRBJ2-5, with 8 bases lining up with TRBD2. The germline CDR1 and CDR2 sequences are SGHAT and FQNNGV. V lost 1 base and J lost 4; bases outside the gene matches: 5. This CDR3 has 15 residues. For the CDR3, the DNA is TGTGCCAGCAGCTTAGGTCGGGGGGGCATAGAGACCCAGTACTTC. Its translation: CASSLGRGGIETQYF.

The genes are TRBV5-1 and TRBJ1-6, with 10 bases fitting TRBD1. V gave up 0 bases and J gave up 10 bases; unmatched junction bases: 7. In germline, CDR1 is SGHRS, CDR2 YFSETQ. CDR3 length: 16 amino acids. Here the CDR3 reads CASSLVPGTGASPLHF. For the CDR3, the DNA is TGCGCCAGCAGCTTGGTACCCGGGACAGGGGCCTCACCCCTCCACTTT.

CDR3 sequence reads: CASSLGDNSPLHF. CDR3 bases: TGTGCCAGCAGCTTAGGGGATAATTCACCCCTCCACTTT. The V and J genes are TRBV5-5 and TRBJ1-6, with D perhaps TRBD1 (5 bases). The CDR3 extends over 13 amino acids. Between the trimmed V and J ends, which lost 2 bases and 5 bases, there was a span of 5 bases. The V gene's germline CDR1 is SGHKS and CDR2 YYEKEE (reference sequence).

The rearrangement uses TRBV27 and TRBJ1-3, with 7 positions matching TRBD1. Losses at the gene ends were 3 bases for V and 4 bases for J; bases not matched to a gene: 0. The CDR3 extends over 13 amino acids. In germline, CDR1 is MNHEY, CDR2 SMNVEV (reference sequence). The CDR3 is CASSLTGGNTIYF. The CDR3 DNA follows: TGTGCCAGCAGTTTGACAGGGGGAAACACCATATATTTT.

This clone showed up many times. J is TRBJ2-5 and V is TRBV19; 9 bases fit TRBD2. The length of the CDR3 is 17 residues. CDR1 LNHDA and CDR2 SQIVND come from the germline V gene (reference sequence). Germline trimming cut 6 bases from V and 0 bases from J; bases unmatched to any gene: 11. CDR3 residues: CASSPRARLADQETQYF. DNA for the CDR3: TGTGCCAGTAGCCCCAGGGCGAGACTAGCGGACCAAGAGACCCAGTACTTC.

In the case of this clone: Other DNA sequences from this sample encode an identical CDR3 as well. This rearrangement joins TRBV19 to TRBJ2-7; 13 bases match TRBD2. Germline loops: CDR1 LNHDA, CDR2 SQIVND (reference sequence). The CDR3 consists of 16 residues. The V segment lost 6 bases and the J segment 5 bases; nucleotides outside the gene matches: 10. DNA of the CDR3: TGTGCCAGTAGGTCCGGACTAGCGGGAGTGTCAGACGAGCAGTACTTC. It is translated as CASRSGLAGVSDEQYF.

The rearrangement uses TRBV9 and TRBJ2-3; TRBD1 agrees at 9 bases. This CDR3 region has 14 residues. The trim removed 4 bases at V and 6 bases at J, leaving 6 bases unmatched. Per germline, CDR1 SGDLS and CDR2 YYNGEE. CDR3 nucleotide sequence: TGTGCCAGCAGCCCACGGACAGGGGAGGATACGCAGTATTTT. It translates to CASSPRTGEDTQYF.

The J gene is TRBJ2-7, the V gene TRBV28, with unresolved D. Germline lookup yields CDR1 MDHEN and CDR2 SYDVKM. CDR3 length equals 12 residues. Trimming took off 5 bases at V and 6 bases at J, with 11 bases between the two ends. The CDR3: CASSTTPPEQYF. The CDR3 DNA sequence: TGTGCCAGCAGTACTACCCCCCCCGAGCAGTACTTC.